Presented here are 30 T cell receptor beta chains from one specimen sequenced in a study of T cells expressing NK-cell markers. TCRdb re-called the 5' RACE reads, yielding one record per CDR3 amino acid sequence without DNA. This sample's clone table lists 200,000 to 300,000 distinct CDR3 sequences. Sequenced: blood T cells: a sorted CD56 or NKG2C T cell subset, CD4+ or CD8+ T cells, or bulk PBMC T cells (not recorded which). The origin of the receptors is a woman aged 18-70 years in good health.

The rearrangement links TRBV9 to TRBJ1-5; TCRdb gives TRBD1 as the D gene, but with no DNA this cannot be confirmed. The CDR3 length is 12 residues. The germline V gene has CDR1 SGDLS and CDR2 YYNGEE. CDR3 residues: CASSGGSQPQHF.

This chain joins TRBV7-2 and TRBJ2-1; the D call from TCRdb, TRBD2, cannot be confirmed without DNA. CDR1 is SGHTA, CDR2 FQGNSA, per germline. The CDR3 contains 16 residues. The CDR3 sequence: CASSLPSGGARNEQFF.

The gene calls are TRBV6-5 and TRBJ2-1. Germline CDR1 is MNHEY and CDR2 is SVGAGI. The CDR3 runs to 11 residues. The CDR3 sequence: CASSSNDEQFF.

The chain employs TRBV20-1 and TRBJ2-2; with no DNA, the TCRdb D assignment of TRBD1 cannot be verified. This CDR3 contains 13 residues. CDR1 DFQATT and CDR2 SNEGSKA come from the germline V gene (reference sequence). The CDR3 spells CSARLTGTGELFF.

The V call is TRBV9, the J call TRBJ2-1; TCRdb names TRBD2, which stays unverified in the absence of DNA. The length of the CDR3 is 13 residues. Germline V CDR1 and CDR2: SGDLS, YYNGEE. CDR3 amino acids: CASSALPRGEQFF.

The CDR3 loop reads CASSREQGIGNTEAFF. The V call is TRBV6-1, the J call TRBJ1-1; TCRdb picks TRBD1, but there is no DNA to check that call. Germline-derived CDR1 and CDR2 are MNHNS and SASEGT. CDR3 length: 16 amino acids.

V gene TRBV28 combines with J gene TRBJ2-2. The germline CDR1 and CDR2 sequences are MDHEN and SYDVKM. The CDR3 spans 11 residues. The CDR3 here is CASTLGGELFF.

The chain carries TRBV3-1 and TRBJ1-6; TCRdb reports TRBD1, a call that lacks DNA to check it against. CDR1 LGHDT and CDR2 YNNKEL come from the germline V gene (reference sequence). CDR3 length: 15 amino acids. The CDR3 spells CASMLDRGLNSPLHF.

The CDR3 sequence: CSAREGPKNSPLHF. The rearrangement links TRBV20-1 to TRBJ1-6. The CDR3 has 14 amino acids. From germline, CDR1 is DFQATT and CDR2 SNEGSKA (reference sequence).

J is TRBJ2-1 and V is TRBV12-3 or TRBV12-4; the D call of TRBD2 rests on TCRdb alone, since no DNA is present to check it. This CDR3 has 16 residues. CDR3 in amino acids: CASRNSGALSYNEQFF.

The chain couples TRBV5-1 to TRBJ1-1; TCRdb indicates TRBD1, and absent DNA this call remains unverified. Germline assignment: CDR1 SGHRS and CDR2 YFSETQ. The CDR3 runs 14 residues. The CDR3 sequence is CASTVPGGGTEAFF.

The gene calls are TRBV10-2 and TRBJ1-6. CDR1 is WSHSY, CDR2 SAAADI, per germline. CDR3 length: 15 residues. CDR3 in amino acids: CASSYTSSYNSPLHF.

The CDR3 here is CSVRALGHTGELFF. This sequence joins TRBV29-1 and TRBJ2-2; the D gene TCRdb calls, TRBD2, cannot be checked with no DNA. The CDR3 has 14 amino acids. CDR1 is SQVTM and CDR2 is ANQGSEA in the germline V gene.

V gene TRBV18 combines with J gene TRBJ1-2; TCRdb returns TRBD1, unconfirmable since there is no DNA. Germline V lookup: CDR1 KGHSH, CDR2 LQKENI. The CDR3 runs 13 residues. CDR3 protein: CAGSPDGNYGYTF.

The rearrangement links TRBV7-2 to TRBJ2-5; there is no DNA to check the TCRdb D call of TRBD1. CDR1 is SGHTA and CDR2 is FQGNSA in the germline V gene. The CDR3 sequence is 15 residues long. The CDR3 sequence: CASSSGAFGRRTQYF.

This CDR3 reads CSARGTNEVTEAFF. The chain couples TRBV20-1 to TRBJ1-1. CDR1 is DFQATT and CDR2 is SNEGSKA in the germline V gene (reference sequence). The CDR3 runs to 14 residues.

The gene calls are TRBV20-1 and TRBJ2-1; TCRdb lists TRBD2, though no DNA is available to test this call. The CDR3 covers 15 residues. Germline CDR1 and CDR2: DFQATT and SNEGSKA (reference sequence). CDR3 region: CSAQDKLHPYNEQFF.

This chain's CDR3 is CASSSGRGELFF. J is TRBJ2-2 and V is TRBV6-2 or TRBV6-3. Germline V lookup: CDR1 MNHEY, CDR2 SVGEGT. The length of the CDR3 is 12 residues.

The CDR3 here is CASSPLGGGLNTGELFF. The chain is built from TRBV7-9 and TRBJ2-2; TCRdb reports TRBD1, a call that lacks DNA to check it against. Germline lookup yields CDR1 SEHNR and CDR2 FQNEAQ (reference sequence). There are 17 residues in the CDR3. The complete variable domain, with remaining parts taken from reference TRBV7-9 and TRBJ2-2, reads DTGVSQNPRHKITKRGQNVTFRCDPISEHNRLYWYRQTLGQGPEFLTYFQNEAQLEKSRLLSDRFSAERPKGSFSTLEIQRTEQGDSAMYLCASSPLGGGLNTGELFFGEGSRLTVL.

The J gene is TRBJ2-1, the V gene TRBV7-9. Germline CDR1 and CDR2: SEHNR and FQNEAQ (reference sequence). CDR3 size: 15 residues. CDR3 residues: CASSPRAGVPNEQFF.

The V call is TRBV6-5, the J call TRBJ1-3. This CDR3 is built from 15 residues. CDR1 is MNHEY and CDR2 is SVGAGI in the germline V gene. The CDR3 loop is CASSYGSSSGNTIYF.

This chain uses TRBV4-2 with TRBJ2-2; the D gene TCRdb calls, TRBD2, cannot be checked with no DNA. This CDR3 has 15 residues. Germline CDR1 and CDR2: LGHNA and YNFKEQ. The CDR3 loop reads CASSQEASRGGELFF.

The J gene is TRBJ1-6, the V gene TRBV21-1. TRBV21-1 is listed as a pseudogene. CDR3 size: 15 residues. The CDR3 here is CASSKRRGYNSPLHF.

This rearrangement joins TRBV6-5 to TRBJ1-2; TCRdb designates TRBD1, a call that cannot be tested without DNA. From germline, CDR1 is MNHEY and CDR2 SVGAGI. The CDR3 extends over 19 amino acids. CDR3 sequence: CASSYARTGGPRKLYGYTF.

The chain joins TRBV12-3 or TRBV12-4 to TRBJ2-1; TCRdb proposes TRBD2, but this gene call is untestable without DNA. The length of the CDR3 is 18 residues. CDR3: CASSAGLAGGRSYNEQFF.

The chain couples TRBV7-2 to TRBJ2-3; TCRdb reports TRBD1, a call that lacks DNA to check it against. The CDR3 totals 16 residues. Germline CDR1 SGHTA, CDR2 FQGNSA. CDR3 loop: CASSLVPGRYTDTQYF.

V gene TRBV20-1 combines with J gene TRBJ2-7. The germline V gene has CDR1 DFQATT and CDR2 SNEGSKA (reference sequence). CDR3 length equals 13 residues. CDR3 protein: CSAKKRQPYEQYF.

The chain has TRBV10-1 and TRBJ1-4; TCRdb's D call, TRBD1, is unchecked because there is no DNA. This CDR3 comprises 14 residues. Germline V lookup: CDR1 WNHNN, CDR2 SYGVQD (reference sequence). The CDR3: CASSRGGRSEKLFF.

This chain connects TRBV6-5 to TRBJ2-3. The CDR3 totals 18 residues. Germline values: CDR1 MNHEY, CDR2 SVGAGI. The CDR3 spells CASSYSIPSLRGTDTQYF.

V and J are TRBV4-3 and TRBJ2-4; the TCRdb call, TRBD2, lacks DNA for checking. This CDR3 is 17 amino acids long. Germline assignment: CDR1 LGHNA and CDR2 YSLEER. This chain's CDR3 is CASSQDLRAGGRDIQYF.